This T cell receptor (beta chain) was recovered during a study of cytotoxic CD8 clonotypes in ibrutinib-treated CLL. Notes on the study in general: An increase in clonality occurred at ibrutinib response, followed by a return toward baseline at progression.

Concerning this clone: Antigen unknown.

TCRdb's copy holds only in-frame clones and misses some; the assay was immunoSEQ multiplex PCR. The data hold tens of thousands of clones, with less than 85% observed a single time. Cryopreserved PBMCs supplied roughly 2 micrograms of genomic DNA for TCR beta libraries. The TCR sequence derives from a human donor with chronic lymphocytic leukemia. Here the sequenced sample was PBMCs, taken after 24 months of ibrutinib treatment.

The DNA of the CDR3 is TGTGCCAGCAGCCCGGGAGTAGGAAACACCGGGGAGCTGTTTTTT. It translates to CASSPGVGNTGELFF. The V call is TRBV11-3, the J call TRBJ2-2; TRBD2 is a possible D gene (6 bases). The V gene lost 5 bases and the J gene lost 2 bases, with 12 bases spanning the gap. The germline CDR1 and CDR2 sequences are SGHNT and YENEEA. This CDR3 is built from 15 residues.